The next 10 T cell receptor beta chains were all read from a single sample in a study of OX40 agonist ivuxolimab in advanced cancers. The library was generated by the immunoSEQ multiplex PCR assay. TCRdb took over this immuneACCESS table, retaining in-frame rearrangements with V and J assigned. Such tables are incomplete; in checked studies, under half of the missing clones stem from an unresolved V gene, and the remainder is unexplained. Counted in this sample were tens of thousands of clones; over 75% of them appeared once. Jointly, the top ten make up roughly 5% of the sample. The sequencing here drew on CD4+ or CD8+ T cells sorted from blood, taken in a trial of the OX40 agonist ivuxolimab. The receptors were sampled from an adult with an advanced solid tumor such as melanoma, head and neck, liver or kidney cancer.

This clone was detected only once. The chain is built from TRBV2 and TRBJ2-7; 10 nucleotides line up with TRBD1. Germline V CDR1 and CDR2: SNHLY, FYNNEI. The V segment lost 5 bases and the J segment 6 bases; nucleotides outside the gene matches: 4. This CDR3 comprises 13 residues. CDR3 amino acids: CASSRTGGAEQYF. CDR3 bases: TGTGCCAGCAGTAGGACAGGGGGTGCCGAGCAGTACTTC.

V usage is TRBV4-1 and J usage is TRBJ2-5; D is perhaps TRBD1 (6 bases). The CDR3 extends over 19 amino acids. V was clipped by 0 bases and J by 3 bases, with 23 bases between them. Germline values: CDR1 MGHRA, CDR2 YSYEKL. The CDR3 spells CASSQDRFAAGAMEETQYF. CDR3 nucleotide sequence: TGCGCCAGCAGCCAAGATAGGTTCGCGGCAGGGGCCATGGAAGAGACCCAGTACTTC.

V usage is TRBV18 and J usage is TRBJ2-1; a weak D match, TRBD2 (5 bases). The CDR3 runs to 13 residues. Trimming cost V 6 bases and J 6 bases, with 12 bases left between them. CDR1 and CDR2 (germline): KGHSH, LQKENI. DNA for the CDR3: TGTGCCAGCTCTCTCGGAGGCGTCAATGAGCAGTTCTTC. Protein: CASSLGGVNEQFF.

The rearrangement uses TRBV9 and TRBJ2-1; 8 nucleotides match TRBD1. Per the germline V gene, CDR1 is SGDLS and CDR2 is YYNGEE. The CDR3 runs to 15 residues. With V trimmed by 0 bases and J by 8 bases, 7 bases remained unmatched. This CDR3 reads CASSVGQGASHEQFF. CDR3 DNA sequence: TGTGCCAGCAGCGTAGGGCAGGGGGCTTCGCATGAGCAGTTCTTC.

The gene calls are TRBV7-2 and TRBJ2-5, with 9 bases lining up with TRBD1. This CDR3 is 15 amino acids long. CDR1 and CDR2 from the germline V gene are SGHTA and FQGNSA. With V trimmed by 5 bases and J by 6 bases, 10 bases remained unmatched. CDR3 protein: CASSEGQGGTKTQYF. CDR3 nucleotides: TGTGCCAGCAGCGAGGGACAGGGAGGTACGAAGACCCAGTACTTC. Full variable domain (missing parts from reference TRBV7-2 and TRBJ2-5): GAGVSQSPSNKVTEKGKDVELRCDPISGHTALYWYRQSLGQGLEFLIYFQGNSAPDKSGLPSDRFSAERTGGSVSTLTIQRTQQEDSAVYLCASSEGQGGTKTQYFGPGTRLLVL.

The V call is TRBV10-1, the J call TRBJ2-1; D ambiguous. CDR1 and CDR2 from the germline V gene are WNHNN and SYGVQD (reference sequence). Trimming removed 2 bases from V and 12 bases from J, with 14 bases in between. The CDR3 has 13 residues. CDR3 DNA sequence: TGCGCCAGCAGTGAGAATTGGCAACTTGGGCAGTTCTTC. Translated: CASSENWQLGQFF.

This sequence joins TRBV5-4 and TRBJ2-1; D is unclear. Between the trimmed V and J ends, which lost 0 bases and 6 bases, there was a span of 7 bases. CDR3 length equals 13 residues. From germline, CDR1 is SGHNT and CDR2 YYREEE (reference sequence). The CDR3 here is CASSLGTPNEQFF. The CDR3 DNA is TGTGCCAGCAGCTTGGGGACCCCCAATGAGCAGTTCTTC.

CDR3 DNA sequence: TGTGCCAGCAGTGGGGACAGGTTGGAGACCCAGTACTTC. Amino acid sequence: CASSGDRLETQYF. This chain joins TRBV2 and TRBJ2-5, with TRBD1 identical over 8 bases. Germline V CDR1 and CDR2: SNHLY, FYNNEI. Trimming took 4 bases from V and 5 from J; bases not matched to a gene: 3. The CDR3 length is 13 residues.

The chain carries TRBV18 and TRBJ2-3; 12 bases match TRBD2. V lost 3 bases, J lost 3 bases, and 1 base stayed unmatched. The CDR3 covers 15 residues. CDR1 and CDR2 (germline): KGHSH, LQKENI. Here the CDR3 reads CASSPGLAGTDTQYF. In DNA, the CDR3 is TGTGCCAGCTCACCCGGACTAGCGGGAACAGATACGCAGTATTTT.

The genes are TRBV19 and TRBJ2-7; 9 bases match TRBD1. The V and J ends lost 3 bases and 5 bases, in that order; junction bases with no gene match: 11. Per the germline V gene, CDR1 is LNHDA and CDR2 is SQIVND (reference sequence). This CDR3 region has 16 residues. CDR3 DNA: TGTGCCAGTAGTATCAGGTCCGGGACAGGGAGCCACGAGCAGTACTTC. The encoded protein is CASSIRSGTGSHEQYF.